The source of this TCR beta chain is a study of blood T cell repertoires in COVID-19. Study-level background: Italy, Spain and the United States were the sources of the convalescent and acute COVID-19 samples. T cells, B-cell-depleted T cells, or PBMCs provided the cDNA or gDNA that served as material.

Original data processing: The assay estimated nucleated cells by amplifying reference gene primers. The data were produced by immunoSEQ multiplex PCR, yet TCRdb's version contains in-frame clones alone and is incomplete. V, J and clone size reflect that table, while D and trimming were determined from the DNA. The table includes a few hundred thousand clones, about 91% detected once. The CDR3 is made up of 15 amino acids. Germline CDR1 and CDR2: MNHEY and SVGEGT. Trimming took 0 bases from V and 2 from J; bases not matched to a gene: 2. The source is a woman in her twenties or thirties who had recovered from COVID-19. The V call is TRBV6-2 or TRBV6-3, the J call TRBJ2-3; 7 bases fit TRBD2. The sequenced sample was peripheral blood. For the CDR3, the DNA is TGTGCCAGCAGTTACTCCGCGGGAGCCACAGATACGCAGTATTTT. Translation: CASSYSAGATDTQYF.